Below, 24 T cell receptor beta chains from the same sample are listed, as sequenced in a study of human T cells and chemical hapten exposure. From the RACE reads, TCRdb called clonotypes with MiXCR, one entry per CDR3 protein. The table has around 74,000 distinct CDR3 sequences, about 31% seen once. Time point given: patch test 1, 2 weeks after DPC sensitization. Indicated treatment: therapeutic diphenylcyclopropenone sensitization with weekly scalp DPC. The sequencing used whole blood, collected in connection with sensitization to the hapten diphenylcyclopropenone (DPC). Source of these receptors: a man in his forties with alopecia areata. Some clones in this sample may be carry-over from other donors' samples.

The genes are TRBV20-1 and TRBJ2-2; TRBD1 might be the D (6 bases). V shed 3 bases and J shed 7 bases, with 18 bases lying between them. The CDR3 totals 15 residues. Germline assignment: CDR1 DFQATT and CDR2 SNEGSKA (reference sequence). CDR3 residues: CSASPAGERDGELFF. The CDR3 region has the DNA TGCAGTGCTAGCCCCGCAGGGGAGAGGGACGGGGAGCTGTTTTTT.

The chain couples TRBV20-1 to TRBJ2-1, with 9 bases aligning to TRBD1. Trimming took 0 bases from V and 4 from J; bases not matched to a gene: 10. This CDR3 has 17 amino acids. Germline loops: CDR1 DFQATT, CDR2 SNEGSKA (reference sequence). The DNA for the CDR3 is TGCAGTGCTAGAGATCTCTCCGGGACAGGGCCTTACAATGAGCAGTTCTTC. Residues: CSARDLSGTGPYNEQFF.

V usage is TRBV20-1 and J usage is TRBJ2-7; 10 bases align to TRBD2. The V gene's germline CDR1 is DFQATT and CDR2 SNEGSKA (reference sequence). The CDR3 is 15 residues long. Trimming removed 6 bases from V and 6 bases from J; junction bases left unmatched: 14. The DNA of the CDR3 is TGCAGTGCCATCTCACCAAGCGGGAGGGCCCTCGAGCAGTACTTC. Translating gives CSAISPSGRALEQYF.

The chain recombines TRBV7-2 with TRBJ1-4; D unresolved. CDR3 length equals 14 residues. Trimming removed 6 bases from V and 4 bases from J, with 12 bases in between. Germline V lookup: CDR1 SGHTA, CDR2 FQGNSA. The CDR3 region has the DNA TGTGCCAGCAGTAACGGTAGTCTTAATGAAAAACTGTTTTTT. Translated, it gives CASSNGSLNEKLFF.

The J gene is TRBJ1-2, the V gene TRBV11-2; no firm D call. From germline, CDR1 is SGHAT and CDR2 FQNNGV. This CDR3 has 14 residues. Trimming stripped 4 bases from V and 0 bases from J, with 9 bases between. CDR3 DNA: TGTGCCAGCAGCTCTGAGATCACTAACTATGGCTACACCTTC. Translated: CASSSEITNYGYTF. Full variable domain (remainder filled in from reference TRBV11-2 and TRBJ1-2): EAGVAQSPRYKIIEKRQSVAFWCNPISGHATLYWYQQILGQGPKLLIQFQNNGVVDDSQLPKDRFSAERLKGVDSTLKIQPAKLEDSAVYLCASSSEITNYGYTFGSGTRLTVV.

The genes are TRBV2 and TRBJ2-1; 11 nucleotides agree with TRBD2. V was clipped by 8 bases and J by 4 bases; unmatched bases: 25. CDR3 length: 21 residues. Germline V CDR1 and CDR2: SNHLY, FYNNEI. In nucleotides, the CDR3 is TGTGCCAGCCAAGAGGGGTTCGTACCTCTTCCGGGACTAGCGGCATACAATGAGCAGTTCTTC. Translating gives CASQEGFVPLPGLAAYNEQFF.

This clonotype was seen more than once but under ten times. The chain combines TRBV15 with TRBJ2-1, with 12 bases that match TRBD2. J gave up 0 bases and V 3 bases, and 0 bases lay outside the gene matches. Germline V gene data show CDR1 as LNHNV and CDR2 as YYDKDF (reference sequence). The CDR3 spans 16 residues. Here the CDR3 DNA reads TGTGCCACCAGCAGGACTAGCGGGAGCTCCTACAATGAGCAGTTCTTC. This sequence encodes CATSRTSGSSYNEQFF.

This clonotype was seen a handful of times. This chain joins TRBV28 and TRBJ2-1; no clear D. The germline V gene has CDR1 MDHEN and CDR2 SYDVKM. The CDR3 is 12 amino acids. V lost 5 bases and J 7 bases, leaving 9 bases between the germline ends. The CDR3: CASSISRNEQFF. DNA of the CDR3: TGTGCCAGCAGTATCAGCAGAAATGAGCAGTTCTTC.

This clonotype was observed a handful of times. This chain uses TRBV12-3 or TRBV12-4 with TRBJ1-4, with D uncertain. Trimming left V 7 bases short and J 7 bases short, with 28 bases between. The CDR3 loop spans 18 amino acids. The CDR3 region has the DNA TGTGCCAGCATGGGCCCACCCCCATTTACCATAGCAACTGAAAAACTGTTTTTT. This encodes CASMGPPPFTIATEKLFF.

This clonotype was observed a few times. This sequence joins TRBV11-2 and TRBJ1-4, with D unclear. Germline lookup yields CDR1 SGHAT and CDR2 FQNNGV. This CDR3 is 15 amino acids long. V gave up 1 base and J gave up 0 bases, with 6 bases separating them. CDR3: CASSLGTTTNEKLFF. CDR3 coding DNA: TGTGCCAGCAGCTTAGGCACAACAACTAATGAAAAACTGTTTTTT.

The rearrangement links TRBV12-3 or TRBV12-4 to TRBJ2-1; 7 nucleotides agree with TRBD1. Trimming cost V 3 bases and J 6 bases; bases outside gene matches: 2. This CDR3 contains 13 residues. CDR3 sequence (DNA): TGTGCCAGCAGTTTCGGGACAGTCAATGAGCAGTTCTTC. It yields the protein CASSFGTVNEQFF.

This clonotype came up a few times. The chain joins TRBV7-2 to TRBJ1-2; possible D gene TRBD1, 5 bases. In germline, CDR1 is SGHTA, CDR2 FQGNSA. The CDR3 consists of 15 residues. V lost 4 bases and J 4 bases, leaving 16 bases between the germline ends. CDR3 DNA: TGTGCCAGCAGCTCAGACGGGGCCATCCCCTATGGCTACACCTTC. It specifies CASSSDGAIPYGYTF.

The genes are TRBV12-3 or TRBV12-4 and TRBJ1-5; no reliable D call. Between the trimmed V and J ends, which lost 5 bases and 0 bases, there was a span of 23 bases. The CDR3 consists of 19 residues. DNA for the CDR3: TGTGCCAGCAGTCTAAGGCCCAGCCCGGAGGTTTATAGCAATCAGCCCCAGCATTTT. Amino acid sequence: CASSLRPSPEVYSNQPQHF.

Only a few counts were recorded for this clonotype. The junction departs from germline at one end; a sequencing error may be responsible. The V call is TRBV9, the J call TRBJ2-1; 9 bases align to TRBD2. The germline V gene encodes CDR1 SGDLS and CDR2 YYNGEE. This CDR3 region has 13 residues. CDR3 amino acids: CASSGSSYNEQFF. The CDR3 DNA reads TGTGCCAGTAGCGGGAGCTCCTACAATGAGCAGTTCTTC.

This clonotype appeared many times. This chain links TRBV7-2 with TRBJ2-3, with D perhaps TRBD2 (6 bases). Germline V CDR1 and CDR2: SGHTA, FQGNSA. The CDR3 covers 16 residues. V lost 5 bases and J 1 base, leaving 16 bases between the germline ends. CDR3 amino acids: CASSPYGASGTDTQYF. CDR3 in DNA: TGTGCCAGCAGCCCCTACGGGGCTAGCGGCACAGATACGCAGTATTTT.

The chain links TRBV6-2 or TRBV6-3 to TRBJ2-1, with 10 bases aligning to TRBD1. In germline, CDR1 is MNHEY, CDR2 SVGEGT. J lost 6 bases, V lost 10 bases, and 12 bases had no gene match. The CDR3 is 15 amino acids. The chain's CDR3 is CATSPPRTGGNEQFF. The CDR3 DNA sequence: TGTGCCACCAGCCCCCCCCGGACAGGGGGCAATGAGCAGTTCTTC.

With respect to this clonotype: The germline gene is not matched at one end of the junction; a read error may be the cause. The chain has TRBV20-1 and TRBJ1-1; D remains ambiguous. Germline CDR1 is DFQATT and CDR2 is SNEGSKA (reference sequence). This CDR3 region has 13 residues. The CDR3 nucleotides read TGCAGTTCCTTGAAGGGAGGAGACACTGAAACTTTCTTT. Amino acids: CSSLKGGDTETFF.

The chain has TRBV28 and TRBJ1-4; 8 nucleotides align to TRBD1. Germline CDR1 and CDR2: MDHEN and SYDVKM. V shed 4 bases and J 7 bases; nucleotides not matched to a gene: 8. The CDR3 has 15 residues. The CDR3 sequence: CASSWGQAGGEKLFF. In DNA, the CDR3 is TGTGCCAGCAGTTGGGGACAGGCGGGGGGTGAAAAACTGTTTTTT.

A few counts support this clonotype. This sequence joins TRBV12-3 or TRBV12-4 and TRBJ2-7; TRBD2 matches 8 bases. The CDR3 is 14 amino acids. V trimming: 3 bases; J trimming: 0 bases; junction bases outside the gene matches: 1. The CDR3, as DNA: TGTGCCAGCAGTTTGAGCGGGAGCTCCTACGAGCAGTACTTC. It specifies CASSLSGSSYEQYF.

The V gene is TRBV5-1, the J gene TRBJ2-1; D might be TRBD2 (5 bases). This CDR3 has 15 amino acids. Trimming removed 3 bases from V and 1 base from J, with 11 bases in between. Germline CDR1 SGHRS, CDR2 YFSETQ. CDR3 in amino acids: CASSSDGLSYNEQFF. DNA of the CDR3: TGCGCCAGCAGCTCTGACGGACTGTCCTACAATGAGCAGTTCTTC. The full variable domain, its missing parts supplied by reference TRBV5-1 and TRBJ2-1, is KAGVTQTPRYLIKTRGQQVTLSCSPISGHRSVSWYQQTPGQGLQFLFEYFSETQRNKGNFPGRFSGRQFSNSRSEMNVSTLELGDSALYLCASSSDGLSYNEQFFGPGTRLTVL.

This clonotype has only a few counts. V is TRBV13 and J is TRBJ2-7; 11 bases align to TRBD1. The V and J ends lost 4 bases and 5 bases, in that order; junction bases with no gene match: 10. CDR3 size: 16 residues. Per germline, CDR1 PRHDT and CDR2 FYEKMQ (reference sequence). CDR3 amino acids: CASSSPTDRGPHEQYF. CDR3 in DNA: TGTGCCAGCAGCTCCCCAACGGACAGGGGGCCCCACGAGCAGTACTTC.

This clonotype was seen more than once but under ten times. The V gene is TRBV7-8, the J gene TRBJ2-7, with 10 bases identical to TRBD1. Trimming at V came to 5 bases and at J to 0 bases, leaving 13 bases not matched to a gene. CDR3 size: 18 residues. CDR1 and CDR2 from the germline V gene are SGHVS and FQNEAQ. The CDR3 here is CASSLRTDRGLFSYEQYF. The DNA for the CDR3 is TGTGCCAGCAGCCTCCGAACAGACAGGGGGCTTTTCTCCTACGAGCAGTACTTC.

The chain has TRBV6-2 or TRBV6-3 and TRBJ2-6; D ambiguous. This CDR3 spans 18 amino acids. V was cut by 2 bases and J by 0 bases, with 14 bases left in between. Germline V gives CDR1 MNHEY, CDR2 SVGEGT. CDR3 residues: CASSYRAQAFSGANVLTF. CDR3 DNA: TGTGCCAGCAGTTACAGGGCCCAGGCGTTCTCTGGGGCCAACGTCCTGACTTTC.

This chain connects TRBV11-2 to TRBJ2-7; 7 bases align to TRBD1. After removal of 5 bases from V and 1 base from J, the junction contained 5 bases not matched to a gene. The CDR3 loop spans 14 amino acids. The germline gives CDR1 SGHAT, CDR2 FQNNGV. Written as DNA, the CDR3 is TGTGCCAGCAGCCCCCGACAGGGATCCTACGAGCAGTACTTC. It codes for CASSPRQGSYEQYF.